These T cell receptor beta chains were read from a single sample in a study of technical replicates of blood from several donors. Libraries were prepared by immunoSEQ multiplex PCR; TCRdb keeps only in-frame clonotypes and omits some of them. The sample consists of fewer than 70,000 clones, approximately 86% of them appearing once. Sequencing input: PBMCs. These receptors were collected from a human donor in good health. Some clones in this sample may be carry-over from other donors' samples. Both conserved end residues are part of each CDR3. Fields, in order: V gene, D gene, J gene, clone size, CDR3 protein, CDR3 DNA. D genes are given only for firm matches. Expanded clones are given a class, and other clones once, few, many or no size at all.

TRBV5-6,TRBD1,TRBJ2-3,NA,CASSKGQTDTQYF,TGTGCCAGCAGCAAGGGACAGACAGATACGCAGTATTTT
TRBV12-5,NA,TRBJ2-5,NA,CASGSHIWEWVETQYF,TGTGCTAGTGGTTCCCATATCTGGGAGTGGGTAGAGACCCAGTACTTC
TRBV5-6,NA,TRBJ2-3,NA,CASSGLRVQSTDTQYF,TGTGCCAGCAGCGGCCTGCGGGTCCAGAGCACAGATACGCAGTATTTT
TRBV5-1,TRBD2,TRBJ2-3,NA,CASSSRGLAGGKDTQYF,TGCGCCAGCAGCTCGCGGGGACTAGCGGGAGGGAAAGATACGCAGTATTTT
TRBV30,NA,TRBJ1-4,NA,CAWRGGTHENHSGEKLFF,TGTGCCTGGAGGGGGGGGACACACGAAAACCATAGCGGGGAAAAACTGTTTTTT
TRBV21-1,NA,TRBJ1-2,NA,CASSNVRQNYGYTF,TGTGCCAGCAGCAATGTTCGACAGAACTATGGCTACACCTTC
TRBV7-9,TRBD1,TRBJ1-1,NA,CASSYRQGVNTEAFF,TGTGCCAGCAGCTACCGACAGGGTGTTAACACTGAAGCTTTCTTT
TRBV4-1,TRBD1,TRBJ1-4,NA,CASSQVLGTGGEKLFF,TGCGCCAGCAGCCAAGTTCTAGGGACAGGGGGAGAAAAACTGTTTTTT
TRBV7-9,TRBD1,TRBJ1-2,NA,CASSLVDRDRLGYGYTF,TGTGCCAGCAGCTTAGTTGACCGGGACAGGTTAGGGTATGGCTACACCTTC
TRBV15,TRBD2,TRBJ2-5,NA,CATYHRTSGAQEAQYF,TGTGCCACCTACCATCGGACTAGCGGGGCCCAGGAAGCCCAGTACTTC
TRBV5-6,TRBD1,TRBJ2-7,NA,CASSLQGAYEQYF,TGTGCCAGCAGCCTCCAGGGGGCCTACGAGCAGTACTTC
TRBV30,NA,TRBJ1-1,NA,CAFQGGGYLADGTEAFF,TGTGCCTTCCAGGGAGGGGGGTATTTGGCGGATGGCACTGAAGCTTTCTTT
TRBV11-2,NA,TRBJ2-7,NA,CASSTNGYEQYF,TGTGCCAGCAGCACAAACGGGTACGAGCAGTACTTC
TRBV28,NA,TRBJ2-3,once,CASSLGGRSTDTQYF,TGTGCCAGCAGTTTAGGGGGCCGGAGCACAGATACGCAGTATTTT
TRBV27,NA,TRBJ1-5,NA,CASSPQPLNQPQHF,TGTGCCAGCAGTCCACAACCCCTCAATCAGCCCCAGCATTTT
TRBV7-2,NA,TRBJ2-7,NA,CASSRARGGPFIYEQYF,TGTGCCAGCAGCCGAGCGCGCGGAGGGCCCTTTATCTACGAGCAGTACTTC
TRBV7-2,NA,TRBJ1-2,NA,CASSLVRENYGYTF,TGTGCCAGCAGCTTAGTGAGGGAAAACTATGGCTACACCTTC
TRBV7-6,NA,TRBJ1-1,few,CASSSQAGVEAFF,TGTGCCAGCAGCTCCCAGGCGGGGGTCGAGGCTTTCTTT
TRBV5-1,TRBD2,TRBJ2-3,once,CASSLSGQRGRTDTQYF,TGCGCCAGCAGCCTGAGTGGGCAGCGGGGGCGCACAGATACGCAGTATTTT
TRBV18,TRBD1,TRBJ2-2,NA,CASSERPGGNTGELFF,TGTGCCAGCTCAGAACGCCCAGGGGGCAACACCGGGGAGCTGTTTTTT
TRBV6-1,NA,TRBJ2-7,NA,CASSGQLYEQYF,TGTGCCAGCAGTGGACAGCTCTACGAGCAGTACTTC
TRBV5-1,NA,TRBJ2-7,NA,CASSPQALEYEQYF,TGCGCCAGCAGCCCCCAAGCGTTGGAGTACGAGCAGTACTTC
TRBV19,TRBD1,TRBJ1-6,NA,CASSWARQGLGSPLHF,TGTGCCAGTAGTTGGGCAAGACAGGGATTAGGGTCACCCCTCCACTTT
TRBV7-3,NA,TRBJ2-2,NA,CASSPYTGELFF,TGTGCCAGCAGCCCCTACACCGGGGAGCTGTTTTTT
TRBV4-3,NA,TRBJ1-3,NA,CASSPQSTGSGNTIYF,TGCGCCAGCAGCCCACAGTCGACAGGCTCTGGAAACACCATATATTTT
TRBV5-1,NA,TRBJ2-7,NA,CASSHVGTPVYEQYF,TGCGCCAGCAGCCATGTAGGGACTCCAGTTTACGAGCAGTACTTC
TRBV2,TRBD1,TRBJ2-5,NA,CASILGGFQETQYF,TGTGCCAGCATTCTAGGGGGCTTCCAAGAGACCCAGTACTTC
TRBV10-3,NA,TRBJ1-6,NA,CAISQFLVLSNSPLHF,TGTGCCATCAGTCAATTTTTGGTGCTCAGTAATTCACCCCTCCACTTT
TRBV11-2,NA,TRBJ2-1,NA,CASSQGRSNDEQFF,TGTGCCAGCAGCCAGGGCCGGTCCAACGATGAGCAGTTCTTC
TRBV19,NA,TRBJ2-1,few,CASSIQAGTGEQFF,TGTGCCAGTAGTATACAAGCGGGGACAGGTGAGCAGTTCTTC
TRBV7-2,TRBD2,TRBJ2-5,once,CASSQWGGRLQETQYF,TGTGCCAGCAGCCAATGGGGCGGGAGACTTCAGGAGACCCAGTACTTC
TRBV6-1,NA,TRBJ1-4,NA,CASSEGQNKNEKLFF,TGTGCCAGCAGTGAAGGGCAGAATAAGAATGAAAAACTGTTTTTT
TRBV7-6,TRBD2,TRBJ2-3,NA,CASSGLAGEFSTDTQYF,TGTGCCAGCAGCGGACTAGCGGGGGAATTTAGCACAGATACGCAGTATTTT
TRBV2,NA,TRBJ2-7,NA,CASNGGNRAYEQYF,TGTGCCAGCAATGGGGGAAACAGGGCCTACGAGCAGTACTTC
TRBV19,NA,TRBJ1-4,NA,CASSRRSVGTNEKLFF,TGTGCCAGTAGCCGGAGGAGTGTAGGGACTAATGAAAAACTGTTTTTT
TRBV12-2,NA,TRBJ2-7,NA,CASRLNGTRSGVDEQYF,TGTGCAAGTCGCTTAAACGGTACGAGATCCGGAGTCGACGAGCAGTACTTC
TRBV2,NA,TRBJ2-7,NA,CASTLAGASSYEQYF,TGTGCCAGCACCTTGGCGGGGGCCTCCTCCTACGAGCAGTACTTC
TRBV5-8,TRBD2,TRBJ2-1,once,CASSLERGLYNEQFF,TGTGCCAGCAGCTTGGAGCGGGGCCTCTACAATGAGCAGTTCTTC
TRBV5-4,TRBD1,TRBJ2-5,NA,CASSSQGARETQYF,TGTGCCAGCAGCTCGCAGGGGGCTCGGGAGACCCAGTACTTC
TRBV5-6,TRBD1,TRBJ2-5,once,CAAGTYQGAQYF,TGTGCAGCCGGCACTTACCAGGGGGCCCAGTACTTC
TRBV12-5,NA,TRBJ2-7,NA,CASGLGQSFNEQYF,TGTGCTAGTGGTTTGGGACAGTCTTTTAACGAGCAGTACTTC
TRBV6-1,NA,TRBJ2-7,NA,CASTPTGFEQYF,TGTGCCAGCACCCCCACAGGGTTCGAGCAGTACTTC
TRBV6-1,NA,TRBJ1-3,NA,CASSVGRARAGNTIYF,TGTGCCAGCAGTGTAGGCAGGGCAAGGGCTGGAAACACCATATATTTT
TRBV7-8,NA,TRBJ1-2,NA,CASSSGQTSYGYTF,TGTGCCAGCAGCTCAGGACAGACTTCCTATGGCTACACCTTC
TRBV6-1,TRBD2,TRBJ2-7,NA,CASTKVLAGGDDQYF,TGTGCCAGCACTAAAGTACTAGCGGGGGGGGATGATCAGTACTTC
TRBV9,NA,TRBJ2-1,NA,CASSVDEGFQSYNEQFF,TGTGCCAGCAGCGTAGACGAGGGATTCCAGTCCTACAATGAGCAGTTCTTC